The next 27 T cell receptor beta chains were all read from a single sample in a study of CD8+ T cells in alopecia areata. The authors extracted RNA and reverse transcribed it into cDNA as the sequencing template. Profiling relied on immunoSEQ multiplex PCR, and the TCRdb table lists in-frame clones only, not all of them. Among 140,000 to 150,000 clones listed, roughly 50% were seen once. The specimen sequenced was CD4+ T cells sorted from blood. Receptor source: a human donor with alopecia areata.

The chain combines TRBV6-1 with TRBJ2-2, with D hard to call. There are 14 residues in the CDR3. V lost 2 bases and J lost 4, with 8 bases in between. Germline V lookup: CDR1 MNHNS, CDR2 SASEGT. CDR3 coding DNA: TGTGCCAGCAGTGAACTGGACGGCACCGGGGAGCTGTTTTTT. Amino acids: CASSELDGTGELFF.

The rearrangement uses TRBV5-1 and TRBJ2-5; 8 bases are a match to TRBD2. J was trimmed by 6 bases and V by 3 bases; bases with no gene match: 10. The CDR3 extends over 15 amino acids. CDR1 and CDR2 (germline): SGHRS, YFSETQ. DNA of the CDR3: TGCGCCAGCAGCTCAAGTAGCGGGGCCCCCAAGACCCAGTACTTC. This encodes CASSSSSGAPKTQYF.

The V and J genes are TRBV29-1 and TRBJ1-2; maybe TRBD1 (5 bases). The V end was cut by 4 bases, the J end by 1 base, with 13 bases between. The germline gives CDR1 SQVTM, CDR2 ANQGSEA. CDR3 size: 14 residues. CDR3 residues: CSVGWVTDNYGYTF. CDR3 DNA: TGCAGCGTTGGATGGGTGACAGATAACTATGGCTACACCTTC.

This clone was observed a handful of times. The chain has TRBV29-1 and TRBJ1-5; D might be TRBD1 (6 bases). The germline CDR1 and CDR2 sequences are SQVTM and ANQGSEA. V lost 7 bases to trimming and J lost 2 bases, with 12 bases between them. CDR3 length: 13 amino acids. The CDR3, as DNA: TGCAGCGCCGGGGGGCCGGGCAATCAGCCCCAGCATTTT. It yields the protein CSAGGPGNQPQHF.

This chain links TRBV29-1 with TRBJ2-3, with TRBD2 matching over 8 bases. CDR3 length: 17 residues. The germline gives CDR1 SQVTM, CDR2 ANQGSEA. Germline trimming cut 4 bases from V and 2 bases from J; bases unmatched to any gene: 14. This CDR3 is CSVVKFTAGVITDTQYF. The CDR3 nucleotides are TGCAGCGTTGTGAAGTTTACAGCGGGAGTAATCACAGATACGCAGTATTTT.

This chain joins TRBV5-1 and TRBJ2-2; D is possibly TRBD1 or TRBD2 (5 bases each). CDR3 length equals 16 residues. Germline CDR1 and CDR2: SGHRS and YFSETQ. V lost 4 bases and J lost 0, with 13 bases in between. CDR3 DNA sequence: TGCGCCAGCAGCGTTCGAGGGACGACGAACACCGGGGAGCTGTTTTTT. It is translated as CASSVRGTTNTGELFF. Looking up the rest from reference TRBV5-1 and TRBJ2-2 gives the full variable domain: KAGVTQTPRYLIKTRGQQVTLSCSPISGHRSVSWYQQTPGQGLQFLFEYFSETQRNKGNFPGRFSGRQFSNSRSEMNVSTLELGDSALYLCASSVRGTTNTGELFFGEGSRLTVL.

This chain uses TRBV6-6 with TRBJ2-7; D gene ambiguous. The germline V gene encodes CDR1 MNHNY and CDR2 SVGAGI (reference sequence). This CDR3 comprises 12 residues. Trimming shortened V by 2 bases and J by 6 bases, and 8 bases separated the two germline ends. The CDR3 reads CASSYVTVEQYF. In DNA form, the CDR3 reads TGTGCCAGCAGTTACGTGACCGTCGAGCAGTACTTC.

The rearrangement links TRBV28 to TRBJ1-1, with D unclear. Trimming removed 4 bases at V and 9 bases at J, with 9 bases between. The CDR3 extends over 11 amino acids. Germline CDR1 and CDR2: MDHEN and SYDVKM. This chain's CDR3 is CASSSYPQAFF. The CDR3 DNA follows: TGTGCCAGCAGTTCATATCCGCAAGCTTTCTTT. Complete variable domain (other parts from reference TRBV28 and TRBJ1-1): DVKVTQSSRYLVKRTGEKVFLECVQDMDHENMFWYRQDPGLGLRLIYFSYDVKMKEKGDIPEGYSVSREKKERFSLILESASTNQTSMYLCASSSYPQAFFGQGTRLTVV.

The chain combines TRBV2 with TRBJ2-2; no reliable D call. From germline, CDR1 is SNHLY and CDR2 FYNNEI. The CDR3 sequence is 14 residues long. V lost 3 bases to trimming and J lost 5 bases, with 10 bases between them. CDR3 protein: CASSEVDWTGELFF. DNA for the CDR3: TGTGCCAGCAGTGAGGTGGATTGGACCGGGGAGCTGTTTTTT.

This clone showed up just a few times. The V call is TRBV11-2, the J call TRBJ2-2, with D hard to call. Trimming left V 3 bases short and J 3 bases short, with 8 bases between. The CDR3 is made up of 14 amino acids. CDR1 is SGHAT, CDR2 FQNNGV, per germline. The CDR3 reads CASSFGTHTGELFF. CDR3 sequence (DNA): TGTGCCAGCAGCTTTGGAACGCACACCGGGGAGCTGTTTTTT.

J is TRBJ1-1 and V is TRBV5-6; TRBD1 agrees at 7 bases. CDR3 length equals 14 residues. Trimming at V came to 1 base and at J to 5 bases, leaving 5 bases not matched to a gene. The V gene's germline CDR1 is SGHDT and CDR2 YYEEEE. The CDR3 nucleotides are TGTGCCAGCAGCTTGACAGGGGTTGGGACTGAAGCTTTCTTT. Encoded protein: CASSLTGVGTEAFF.

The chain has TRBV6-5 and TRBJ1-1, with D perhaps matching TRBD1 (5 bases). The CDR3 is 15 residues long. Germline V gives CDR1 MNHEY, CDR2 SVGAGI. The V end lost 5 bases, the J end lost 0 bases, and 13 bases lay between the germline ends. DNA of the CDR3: TGTGCCAGCAGTACTTGGACAAGAATGAACACTGAAGCTTTCTTT. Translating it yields CASSTWTRMNTEAFF.

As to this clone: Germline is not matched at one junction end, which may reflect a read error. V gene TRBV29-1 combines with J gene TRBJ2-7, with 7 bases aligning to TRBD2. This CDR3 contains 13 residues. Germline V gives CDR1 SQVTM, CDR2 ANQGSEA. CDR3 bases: TGCAGCATTGAAGGGCCCGGGGGGTACGAGCAGTACTTC. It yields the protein CSIEGPGGYEQYF.

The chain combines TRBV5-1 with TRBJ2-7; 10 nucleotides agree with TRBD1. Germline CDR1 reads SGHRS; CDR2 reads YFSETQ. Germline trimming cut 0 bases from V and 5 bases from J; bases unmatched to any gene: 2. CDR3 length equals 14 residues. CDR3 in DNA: TGCGCCAGCAGCTTGGGACAGGGGGCCCACGAGCAGTACTTC. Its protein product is CASSLGQGAHEQYF.

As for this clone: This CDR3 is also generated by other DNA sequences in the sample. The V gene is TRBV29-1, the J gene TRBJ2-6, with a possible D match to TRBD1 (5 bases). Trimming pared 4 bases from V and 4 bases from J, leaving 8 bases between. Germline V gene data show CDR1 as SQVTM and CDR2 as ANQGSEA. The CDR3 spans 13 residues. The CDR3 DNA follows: TGCAGCGTTGGGGGCACCGGGGCCAACGTCCTGACTTTC. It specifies CSVGGTGANVLTF.

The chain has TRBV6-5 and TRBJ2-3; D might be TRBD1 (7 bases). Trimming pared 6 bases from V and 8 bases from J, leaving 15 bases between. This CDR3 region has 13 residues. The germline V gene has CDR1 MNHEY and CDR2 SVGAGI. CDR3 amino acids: CASRLGTAGTQYF. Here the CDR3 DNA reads TGTGCCAGCAGACTAGGGACAGCGGGTACGCAGTATTTT.

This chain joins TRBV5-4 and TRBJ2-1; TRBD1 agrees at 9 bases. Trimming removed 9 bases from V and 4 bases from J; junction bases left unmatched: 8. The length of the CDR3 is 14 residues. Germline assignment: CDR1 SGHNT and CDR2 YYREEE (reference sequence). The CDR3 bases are TGTGCCACCTTTCCGGGACAGGGTTACAATGAGCAGTTCTTC. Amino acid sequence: CATFPGQGYNEQFF.

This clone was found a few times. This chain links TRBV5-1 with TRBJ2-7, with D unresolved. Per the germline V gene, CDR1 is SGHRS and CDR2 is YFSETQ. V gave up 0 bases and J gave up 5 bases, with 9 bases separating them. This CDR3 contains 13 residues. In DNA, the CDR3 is TGCGCCAGCAGCTTGGTAAGGGTCGACGAGCAGTACTTC. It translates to CASSLVRVDEQYF.

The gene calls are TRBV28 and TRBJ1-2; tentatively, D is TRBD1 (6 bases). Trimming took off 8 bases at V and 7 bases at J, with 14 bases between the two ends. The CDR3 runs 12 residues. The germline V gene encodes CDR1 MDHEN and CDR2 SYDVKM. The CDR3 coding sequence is TGTGCCAGCGGGACATTCCAGGGTGGCTACACCTTC. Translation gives CASGTFQGGYTF.

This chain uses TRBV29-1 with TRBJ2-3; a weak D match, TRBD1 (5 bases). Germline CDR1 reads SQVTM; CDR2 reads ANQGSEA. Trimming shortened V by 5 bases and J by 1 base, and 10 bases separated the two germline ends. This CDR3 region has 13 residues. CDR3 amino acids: CSVYTGGTDTQYF. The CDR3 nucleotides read TGCAGCGTTTACACAGGAGGCACAGATACGCAGTATTTT.

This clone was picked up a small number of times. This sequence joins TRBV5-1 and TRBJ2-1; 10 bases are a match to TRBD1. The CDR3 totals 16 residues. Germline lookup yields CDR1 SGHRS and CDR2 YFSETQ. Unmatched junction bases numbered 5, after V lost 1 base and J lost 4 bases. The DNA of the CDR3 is TGCGCCAGCAGCTTGATTAGACAGGGGGCTTACAATGAGCAGTTCTTC. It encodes CASSLIRQGAYNEQFF. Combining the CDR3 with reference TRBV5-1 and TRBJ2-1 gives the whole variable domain KAGVTQTPRYLIKTRGQQVTLSCSPISGHRSVSWYQQTPGQGLQFLFEYFSETQRNKGNFPGRFSGRQFSNSRSEMNVSTLELGDSALYLCASSLIRQGAYNEQFFGPGTRLTVL.

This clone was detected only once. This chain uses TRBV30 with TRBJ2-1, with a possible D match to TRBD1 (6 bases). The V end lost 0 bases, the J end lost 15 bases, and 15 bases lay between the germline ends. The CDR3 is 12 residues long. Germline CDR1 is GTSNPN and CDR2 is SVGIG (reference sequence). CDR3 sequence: CAWSVIRQDPFF. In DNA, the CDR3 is TGTGCCTGGAGTGTTATCCGACAGGATCCGTTCTTC. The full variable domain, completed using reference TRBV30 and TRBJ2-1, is SQTIHQWPATLVQPVGSPLSLECTVEGTSNPNLYWYRQAAGRGLQLLFYSVGIGQISSEVPQNLSASRPQDRQFILSSKKLLLSDSGFYLCAWSVIRQDPFFGPGTRLTVL.

The CDR3 DNA reads as TGTGCCTGGAGTGTAGGGACAGATTTGCTCACCGGGGAGCTGTTTTTT. Protein sequence: CAWSVGTDLLTGELFF. The chain links TRBV30 to TRBJ2-2, with 7 bases lining up with TRBD1. Trimming removed 0 bases from V and 4 bases from J; junction bases left unmatched: 8. Per germline, CDR1 GTSNPN and CDR2 SVGIG (reference sequence). The CDR3 is 16 amino acids.

CDR3: CASSSGTNGLLEQYF. Here the CDR3 DNA reads TGTGCCAGCAGTTCAGGGACAAACGGGCTACTTGAGCAGTACTTC. The rearrangement links TRBV27 to TRBJ2-7; a possible D gene is TRBD1 (6 bases). The germline CDR1 and CDR2 sequences are MNHEY and SMNVEV (reference sequence). Trimming took off 4 bases at V and 7 bases at J, with 20 bases between the two ends. The CDR3 has 15 residues.

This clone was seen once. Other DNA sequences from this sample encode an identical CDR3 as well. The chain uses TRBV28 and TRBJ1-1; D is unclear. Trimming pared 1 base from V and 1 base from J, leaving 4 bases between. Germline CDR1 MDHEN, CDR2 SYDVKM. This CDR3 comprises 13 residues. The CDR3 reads CASSLLGNTEAFF. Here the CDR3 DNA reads TGTGCCAGCAGTTTATTGGGGAACACTGAAGCTTTCTTT.

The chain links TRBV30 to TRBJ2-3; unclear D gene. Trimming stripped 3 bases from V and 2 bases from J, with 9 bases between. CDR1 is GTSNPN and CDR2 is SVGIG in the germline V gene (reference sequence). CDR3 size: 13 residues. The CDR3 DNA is TGTGCCTGGAGGCAGGTCATCACAGATACGCAGTATTTT. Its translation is CAWRQVITDTQYF.

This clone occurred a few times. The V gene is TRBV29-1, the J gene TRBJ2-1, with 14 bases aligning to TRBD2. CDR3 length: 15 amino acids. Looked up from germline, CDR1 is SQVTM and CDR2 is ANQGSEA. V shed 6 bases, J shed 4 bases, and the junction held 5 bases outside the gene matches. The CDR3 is CSVARLAGGYNEQFF. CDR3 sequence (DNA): TGCAGCGTCGCTAGACTAGCGGGAGGGTACAATGAGCAGTTCTTC.